This TCR beta chain originates from a study of cytomegalovirus exposure and HLA in healthy donors. At the level of the study: Earlier results showed 120 million or so unique TCR beta sequences derived from roughly 180 million T cells.

PCR primers comprised 60 Vbeta and 13 Jbeta primers. TCRdb's copy holds only in-frame clones and misses some; the assay was immunoSEQ multiplex PCR. The repertoire holds 200,000 or so clones, with roughly three quarters as singletons. For this clone: The target antigen is unknown.

Findings and caveats of the study: Per a later analysis, roughly 17,000 TCR beta sequences showed association with HLA alleles at 0.05 false discovery rate.

The sequenced sample was PBMCs. The receptor was derived from a man over 45 in good health and CMV-seronegative.

CDR3 in DNA: TGTGCCAGCAGAGGGACAGGGGTTTTGCGGGAGGACTCCTACAATGAGCAGTTCTTC. Translated, it gives CASRGTGVLREDSYNEQFF. V and J are TRBV7-9 and TRBJ2-1, with TRBD1 identical over 10 bases. This CDR3 is 19 amino acids long. Germline lookup yields CDR1 SEHNR and CDR2 FQNEAQ (reference sequence). With 6 bases clipped from V and 0 bases from J, the junction kept 14 bases outside the gene matches.